A selection of T cell receptor beta chains follows, all from one sample in a study of PD-L1 blockade in urothelial cancer. The data were produced by immunoSEQ multiplex PCR, yet TCRdb's version contains in-frame clones alone and is incomplete. The sample holds 30,000 to 40,000 clones, about 80% seen once. The material sequenced was PBMCs, taken around atezolizumab (anti-PD-L1) treatment. These receptor sequences come from a man aged 55 to 70 with urothelial cancer. Both conserved end residues are part of each CDR3. The order of the fields is clone size, D gene, CDR3 length, J gene, V gene, CDR3 protein, CDR3 DNA. The D gene is left open where the match is weak. Part of the rows lack a size; the others show once, few, many or a class for expanded clones.

clone_size: -; d_call: -; cdr3_length: 14; j_call: TRBJ2-1; v_call: TRBV12-5; cdr3_aa: CASGPDRSYNEQFF; cdr3_nt: TGTGCTAGTGGTCCGGACAGATCCTACAATGAGCAGTTCTTC
clone_size: once; d_call: TRBD1; cdr3_length: 15; j_call: TRBJ1-1; v_call: TRBV11-1; cdr3_aa: CASSFPDRGWTEAFF; cdr3_nt: TGTGCCAGCAGCTTCCCCGACAGGGGTTGGACTGAAGCTTTCTTT
clone_size: -; d_call: -; cdr3_length: 13; j_call: TRBJ2-5; v_call: TRBV7-2; cdr3_aa: CASSLASQETQYF; cdr3_nt: TGTGCCAGCAGCTTAGCTAGCCAAGAGACCCAGTACTTC
clone_size: few; d_call: -; cdr3_length: 14; j_call: TRBJ1-1; v_call: TRBV18; cdr3_aa: CASSPVSGYTEAFF; cdr3_nt: TGTGCCAGCTCACCAGTTTCAGGATACACTGAAGCTTTCTTT
clone_size: -; d_call: -; cdr3_length: 15; j_call: TRBJ1-5; v_call: TRBV10-3; cdr3_aa: CAISADSSSNQPQHF; cdr3_nt: TGTGCCATCAGTGCGGACAGCAGCAGCAATCAGCCCCAGCATTTT
clone_size: -; d_call: TRBD1; cdr3_length: 14; j_call: TRBJ2-1; v_call: TRBV9; cdr3_aa: CASSARDRFHEQFF; cdr3_nt: TGTGCCAGCAGCGCCCGGGACAGGTTCCATGAGCAGTTCTTC
clone_size: -; d_call: -; cdr3_length: 13; j_call: TRBJ2-1; v_call: TRBV11-3; cdr3_aa: CASSLAGVNEQFF; cdr3_nt: TGTGCCAGCAGCTTAGCGGGGGTTAATGAGCAGTTCTTC
clone_size: -; d_call: -; cdr3_length: 15; j_call: TRBJ1-1; v_call: TRBV4-1; cdr3_aa: CASSRVRDSNTEAFF; cdr3_nt: TGCGCCAGCAGCCGAGTCCGGGACTCGAACACTGAAGCTTTCTTT
clone_size: -; d_call: -; cdr3_length: 14; j_call: TRBJ2-3; v_call: TRBV27; cdr3_aa: CASSWPGGTDTQYF; cdr3_nt: TGTGCCAGCAGCTGGCCAGGGGGCACAGATACGCAGTATTTT
clone_size: -; d_call: TRBD2; cdr3_length: 17; j_call: TRBJ2-1; v_call: TRBV9; cdr3_aa: CASSASQGLARSNEQFF; cdr3_nt: TGTGCCAGCAGCGCTTCCCAAGGACTAGCGCGATCCAATGAGCAGTTCTTC
clone_size: -; d_call: -; cdr3_length: 13; j_call: TRBJ1-2; v_call: TRBV6-6; cdr3_aa: CASSRGTNYGYTF; cdr3_nt: TGTGCCAGCAGCCGCGGCACCAACTATGGCTACACCTTC
clone_size: -; d_call: TRBD1; cdr3_length: 16; j_call: TRBJ2-2; v_call: TRBV7-9; cdr3_aa: CASSLEAGGITGELFF; cdr3_nt: TGTGCCAGCAGCTTAGAAGCAGGGGGAATCACCGGGGAGCTGTTTTTT
clone_size: -; d_call: -; cdr3_length: 15; j_call: TRBJ2-1; v_call: TRBV7-3; cdr3_aa: CASSRIGGAYNEQFF; cdr3_nt: TGTGCCAGCAGCCGAATTGGCGGAGCCTACAATGAGCAGTTCTTC
clone_size: -; d_call: TRBD2; cdr3_length: 16; j_call: TRBJ2-6; v_call: TRBV27; cdr3_aa: CASSPPGGGGANVLTF; cdr3_nt: TGTGCCAGCAGTCCCCCGGGGGGGGGTGGGGCCAACGTCCTGACTTTC
clone_size: -; d_call: -; cdr3_length: 16; j_call: TRBJ2-3; v_call: TRBV6-6; cdr3_aa: CASSYPARGSADTQYF; cdr3_nt: TGTGCCAGCAGTTACCCGGCGAGGGGGAGTGCAGATACGCAGTATTTT
clone_size: -; d_call: -; cdr3_length: 14; j_call: TRBJ2-7; v_call: TRBV5-1; cdr3_aa: CASSPTVGSYEQYF; cdr3_nt: TGCGCCAGCAGCCCAACAGTGGGTTCCTACGAGCAGTACTTC
clone_size: -; d_call: -; cdr3_length: 15; j_call: TRBJ2-7; v_call: TRBV5-1; cdr3_aa: CASSRETGQNYEQYF; cdr3_nt: TGCGCCAGCAGCAGGGAAACCGGACAGAACTACGAGCAGTACTTC
clone_size: few; d_call: -; cdr3_length: 15; j_call: TRBJ1-2; v_call: TRBV2; cdr3_aa: CASSAGGAALYGYTF; cdr3_nt: TGTGCCAGCAGTGCCGGAGGGGCAGCCCTTTATGGCTACACCTTC
clone_size: -; d_call: -; cdr3_length: 12; j_call: TRBJ2-3; v_call: TRBV6-4; cdr3_aa: CASSDGARSQYF; cdr3_nt: TGTGCCAGCAGTGACGGTGCGAGGAGTCAGTATTTT
clone_size: -; d_call: -; cdr3_length: 13; j_call: TRBJ1-5; v_call: TRBV27; cdr3_aa: CASRQYSNQPQHF; cdr3_nt: TGTGCCAGCAGACAATATAGCAATCAGCCCCAGCATTTT
clone_size: -; d_call: TRBD1; cdr3_length: 13; j_call: TRBJ2-3; v_call: TRBV29-1; cdr3_aa: CSVRGQGTDTQYF; cdr3_nt: TGCAGCGTGCGGGGACAGGGCACAGATACGCAGTATTTT
clone_size: -; d_call: -; cdr3_length: 14; j_call: TRBJ2-5; v_call: TRBV10-3; cdr3_aa: CAISESGAEETQYF; cdr3_nt: TGTGCCATCAGTGAGTCGGGGGCGGAAGAGACCCAGTACTTC
clone_size: -; d_call: -; cdr3_length: 13; j_call: TRBJ2-7; v_call: TRBV2; cdr3_aa: CASTQQGSYEQYF; cdr3_nt: TGTGCCAGCACCCAACAGGGTTCCTACGAGCAGTACTTC
clone_size: -; d_call: -; cdr3_length: 13; j_call: TRBJ2-2; v_call: TRBV7-2; cdr3_aa: CASSPFYTGELFF; cdr3_nt: TGTGCCAGCAGCCCCTTTTACACCGGGGAGCTGTTTTTT
clone_size: -; d_call: -; cdr3_length: 14; j_call: TRBJ2-2; v_call: TRBV2; cdr3_aa: CARGQGHITGELFF; cdr3_nt: TGTGCCAGGGGACAAGGGCATATAACCGGGGAGCTGTTTTTT
clone_size: -; d_call: -; cdr3_length: 12; j_call: TRBJ1-2; v_call: TRBV19; cdr3_aa: CASSIRGNGYTF; cdr3_nt: TGTGCCAGTAGTATCCGGGGGAATGGCTACACCTTC
clone_size: -; d_call: TRBD2; cdr3_length: 12; j_call: TRBJ2-3; v_call: TRBV11-2; cdr3_aa: CASSPTSPTQYF; cdr3_nt: TGTGCCAGCAGCCCGACTAGCCCGACGCAGTATTTT
clone_size: -; d_call: -; cdr3_length: 14; j_call: TRBJ2-7; v_call: TRBV6-1; cdr3_aa: CASSYSDSRDEQYF; cdr3_nt: TGTGCCAGCTCATATTCGGACAGTAGAGACGAGCAGTACTTC
clone_size: once; d_call: -; cdr3_length: 16; j_call: TRBJ1-2; v_call: TRBV9; cdr3_aa: CASSVEGSGVGYGYTF; cdr3_nt: TGTGCCAGCAGCGTAGAGGGGTCAGGGGTTGGCTATGGCTACACCTTC
clone_size: once; d_call: TRBD2; cdr3_length: 15; j_call: TRBJ2-3; v_call: TRBV7-9; cdr3_aa: CASSLVLAGEDTQYF; cdr3_nt: TGTGCCAGCAGCTTAGTCCTAGCGGGAGAGGATACGCAGTATTTT
clone_size: -; d_call: -; cdr3_length: 15; j_call: TRBJ1-6; v_call: TRBV9; cdr3_aa: CASSVVGVGDSPLHF; cdr3_nt: TGTGCCAGCAGCGTAGTCGGGGTCGGGGATTCACCCCTCCACTTT
clone_size: once; d_call: -; cdr3_length: 16; j_call: TRBJ1-5; v_call: TRBV29-1; cdr3_aa: CSVAAGRGVHGQPQHF; cdr3_nt: TGCAGCGTTGCAGCGGGTAGAGGGGTGCACGGACAGCCCCAGCATTTT
clone_size: few; d_call: -; cdr3_length: 14; j_call: TRBJ2-2; v_call: TRBV7-8; cdr3_aa: CASSFRVFSGELFF; cdr3_nt: TGTGCCAGCAGCTTCAGGGTATTCAGCGGGGAGCTGTTTTTT
clone_size: -; d_call: TRBD2; cdr3_length: 15; j_call: TRBJ2-3; v_call: TRBV2; cdr3_aa: CASRRGAGSTDTQYF; cdr3_nt: TGTGCCAGCAGGAGGGGAGCGGGGAGCACAGATACGCAGTATTTT
clone_size: -; d_call: TRBD1; cdr3_length: 15; j_call: TRBJ1-5; v_call: TRBV19; cdr3_aa: CASSIGRGEGQPQHF; cdr3_nt: TGTGCCAGTAGTATCGGCAGGGGGGAAGGTCAGCCCCAGCATTTT
clone_size: -; d_call: TRBD1; cdr3_length: 16; j_call: TRBJ1-5; v_call: TRBV28; cdr3_aa: CASSLSGRGRYQPQHF; cdr3_nt: TGTGCCAGCAGTTTGTCAGGCAGGGGGCGATATCAGCCCCAGCATTTT
clone_size: -; d_call: -; cdr3_length: 15; j_call: TRBJ2-1; v_call: TRBV5-4; cdr3_aa: CASSFHSSSYNEQFF; cdr3_nt: TGTGCCAGCAGCTTTCACTCGAGCTCCTACAATGAGCAGTTCTTC
clone_size: -; d_call: -; cdr3_length: 15; j_call: TRBJ1-1; v_call: TRBV6-1; cdr3_aa: CASSEGGSGNTEAFF; cdr3_nt: TGTGCCAGCAGTGAAGGAGGGTCGGGGAACACTGAAGCTTTCTTT
clone_size: few; d_call: TRBD1; cdr3_length: 13; j_call: TRBJ1-2; v_call: TRBV9; cdr3_aa: CASSATGGDGYTF; cdr3_nt: TGTGCCAGCAGCGCTACAGGGGGCGATGGCTACACCTTC
clone_size: -; d_call: TRBD1; cdr3_length: 13; j_call: TRBJ1-1; v_call: TRBV29-1; cdr3_aa: CSVEGGGQEEAFF; cdr3_nt: TGCAGCGTTGAAGGGGGCGGACAGGAAGAAGCTTTCTTT
clone_size: once; d_call: TRBD1; cdr3_length: 14; j_call: TRBJ1-6; v_call: TRBV6-1; cdr3_aa: CATTATGDNSPLHF; cdr3_nt: TGTGCCACCACGGCGACAGGGGACAATTCACCCCTCCACTTT
clone_size: -; d_call: -; cdr3_length: 14; j_call: TRBJ2-1; v_call: TRBV4-1; cdr3_aa: CASRISGANNEQFF; cdr3_nt: TGCGCCAGCCGGATTAGCGGAGCCAACAATGAGCAGTTCTTC
clone_size: once; d_call: -; cdr3_length: 13; j_call: TRBJ2-5; v_call: TRBV7-3; cdr3_aa: CASSLREGETQYF; cdr3_nt: TGTGCCAGCAGCTTAAGAGAGGGAGAGACCCAGTACTTC
clone_size: -; d_call: TRBD2; cdr3_length: 13; j_call: TRBJ2-1; v_call: TRBV30; cdr3_aa: CAWSFSGRARQFF; cdr3_nt: TGTGCCTGGAGTTTTAGCGGGAGGGCAAGGCAGTTCTTC
clone_size: -; d_call: TRBD2; cdr3_length: 17; j_call: TRBJ2-3; v_call: TRBV6-1; cdr3_aa: CASSEGTSGRSTDTQYF; cdr3_nt: TGTGCCAGCAGTGAAGGGACTAGCGGGAGGAGCACAGATACGCAGTATTTT
clone_size: -; d_call: -; cdr3_length: 15; j_call: TRBJ1-1; v_call: TRBV9; cdr3_aa: CASSAQLGGDTEAFF; cdr3_nt: TGTGCCAGCAGCGCACAACTGGGGGGGGACACTGAAGCTTTCTTT
clone_size: -; d_call: -; cdr3_length: 15; j_call: TRBJ1-5; v_call: TRBV10-2; cdr3_aa: CASSEAVGGNQPQHF; cdr3_nt: TGCGCCAGCAGTGAGGCAGTTGGAGGCAATCAGCCCCAGCATTTT
clone_size: -; d_call: -; cdr3_length: 19; j_call: TRBJ1-4; v_call: TRBV9; cdr3_aa: CASSVNPGDADLKNEKLFF; cdr3_nt: TGTGCCAGCAGCGTCAACCCGGGGGACGCCGACTTAAAGAATGAAAAACTGTTTTTT
clone_size: -; d_call: -; cdr3_length: 16; j_call: TRBJ2-6; v_call: TRBV5-4; cdr3_aa: CASSHLSRSGANVLTF; cdr3_nt: TGTGCCAGCAGCCACCTGAGCCGCTCTGGGGCCAACGTCCTGACTTTC
clone_size: -; d_call: -; cdr3_length: 12; j_call: TRBJ2-7; v_call: TRBV2; cdr3_aa: CASSGSSYEQYF; cdr3_nt: TGTGCCAGCAGCGGGAGCTCCTACGAGCAGTACTTC
clone_size: -; d_call: TRBD1; cdr3_length: 15; j_call: TRBJ1-1; v_call: TRBV15; cdr3_aa: CATSSNTVYRGYAFF; cdr3_nt: TGTGCCACCAGCAGCAATACGGTATACAGGGGATATGCTTTCTTT